The 19 T cell receptor beta chains given below trace back to one sample, sequenced in a study of shared clonotypes between healthy human individuals. Repertoires were generated with immunoSEQ multiplex PCR, while TCRdb's copy carries only in-frame clones and drops some. The table lists over a million clones, 75% to 85% of them singletons. Sequences were obtained from memory CD4+ T cells from PBMCs. Subset noted: CD45RA-negative fraction. The source of these receptors is a man between 18 and 29 years old in good health. Some clones in this sample may be carry-over from other donors' samples.

With respect to this clone: A clone one base away is much larger, so this may be a read error. The genes are TRBV6-6 and TRBJ1-5; D call uncertain. CDR3 size: 13 residues. Germline lookup yields CDR1 MNHNY and CDR2 SVGAGI (reference sequence). Trimming stripped 4 bases from V and 0 bases from J, with 4 bases between. The CDR3 is CASSWDSNQPQHF. CDR3 nucleotides: TGTGCCAGCAGTTGGGATAGCAATCAGCCCCAGCATTTT.

The rearrangement joins TRBV28 to TRBJ1-5, with 9 bases fitting TRBD1. From germline, CDR1 is MDHEN and CDR2 SYDVKM. CDR3 length: 17 amino acids. The J segment lost 3 bases and the V segment lost 6 bases, leaving 12 bases of the junction unmatched. CDR3 loop: CASRAPRTGVYNQPQHF. Written as DNA, the CDR3 is TGTGCCAGCAGGGCACCCAGGACAGGGGTGTACAATCAGCCCCAGCATTTT. Full variable domain (outside the CDR3, taken from reference TRBV28 and TRBJ1-5): DVKVTQSSRYLVKRTGEKVFLECVQDMDHENMFWYRQDPGLGLRLIYFSYDVKMKEKGDIPEGYSVSREKKERFSLILESASTNQTSMYLCASRAPRTGVYNQPQHFGDGTRLSIL.

Of note for this clone: At the DNA level, this CDR3 is encoded by other sequences in the same sample as well. The gene calls are TRBV15 and TRBJ1-2; D gene uncertain. The CDR3 sequence is 12 residues long. Germline-derived CDR1 and CDR2 are LNHNV and YYDKDF (reference sequence). V lost 0 bases and J 2 bases, leaving 1 base between the germline ends. The CDR3 spells CATSRDNYGYTF. CDR3 coding DNA: TGTGCCACCAGCAGAGACAACTATGGCTACACCTTC.

This sequence joins TRBV2 and TRBJ2-7, with D maybe TRBD1 (5 bases). This CDR3 is 13 amino acids long. Trimming left V 6 bases short and J 2 bases short, with 11 bases between. The germline CDR1 and CDR2 sequences are SNHLY and FYNNEI. DNA for the CDR3: TGTGCCAGCAGCCTGGACACGGCCTACGAGCAGTACTTC. Translating it yields CASSLDTAYEQYF.

This chain uses TRBV15 with TRBJ1-2; D unresolved. Trimming stripped 0 bases from V and 5 bases from J, with 19 bases between. The CDR3 runs 17 residues. Germline assignment: CDR1 LNHNV and CDR2 YYDKDF (reference sequence). DNA of the CDR3: TGTGCCACCAGCAGAGATCTGGTCGGCAGCCTCAAGTATGGCTACACCTTC. Translating gives CATSRDLVGSLKYGYTF.

As concerns this clone: This specimen includes other DNA sequences encoding the same CDR3. This chain's CDR3 is CASSLDSTDTQYF. CDR3 nucleotides: TGCGCCAGCAGCTTGGATTCCACAGATACGCAGTATTTT. This chain joins TRBV5-1 and TRBJ2-3; D remains unclear. The V end lost 0 bases, the J end lost 2 bases, and 4 bases lay between the germline ends. The V gene's germline CDR1 is SGHRS and CDR2 YFSETQ. There are 13 residues in the CDR3. Variable domain in full (rest from reference TRBV5-1 and TRBJ2-3): KAGVTQTPRYLIKTRGQQVTLSCSPISGHRSVSWYQQTPGQGLQFLFEYFSETQRNKGNFPGRFSGRQFSNSRSEMNVSTLELGDSALYLCASSLDSTDTQYFGPGTRLTVL.

Here the CDR3 DNA reads TGTGCCAGCAGCCGGACTAGCGTCGGGGAGCTGTTTTTT. Encoded protein: CASSRTSVGELFF. V usage is TRBV5-4 and J usage is TRBJ2-2, with TRBD2 identical over 9 bases. The CDR3 loop spans 13 amino acids. In germline, CDR1 is SGHNT, CDR2 YYREEE (reference sequence). V trimming: 4 bases; J trimming: 7 bases; junction bases outside the gene matches: 2. The complete variable domain, with remaining parts taken from reference TRBV5-4 and TRBJ2-2, reads ETGVTQSPTHLIKTRGQQVTLRCSSQSGHNTVSWYQQALGQGPQFIFQYYREEENGRGNFPPRFSGLQFPNYSSELNVNALELDDSALYLCASSRTSVGELFFGEGSRLTVL.

In DNA, the CDR3 is TGTGCCAGCAGTGAAACTAGCGGAAGAACAGATACGCAGTATTTT. Translated, it gives CASSETSGRTDTQYF. The rearrangement joins TRBV25-1 to TRBJ2-3; 8 nucleotides align to TRBD2. The V gene end was trimmed by 2 bases and the J gene end by 3 bases; junction bases not matched to a gene: 4. The CDR3 has 15 residues. CDR1 and CDR2 (germline): MGHDK, SYGVNS.

The genes are TRBV10-3 and TRBJ2-1, with TRBD2 identical over 11 bases. The CDR3 contains 15 residues. Trimming at V came to 2 bases and at J to 5 bases, leaving 2 bases not matched to a gene. From germline, CDR1 is ENHRY and CDR2 SYGVKD. DNA for the CDR3: TGTGCCATCAGTGAGAGGGGACTAGCGGACAATGAGCAGTTCTTC. Translating gives CAISERGLADNEQFF.

The CDR3 nucleotides are TGTGCCAGCAGGGGCGGGCGGACTAACTATGGCTACACCTTC. Residues: CASRGGRTNYGYTF. V usage is TRBV2 and J usage is TRBJ1-2; no clear D gene. With 6 bases removed from V and 0 bases from J, the gap between germline ends came to 11 bases. The CDR3 extends over 14 amino acids. Germline assignment: CDR1 SNHLY and CDR2 FYNNEI. Variable domain in full (rest from reference TRBV2 and TRBJ1-2): EPEVTQTPSHQVTQMGQEVILRCVPISNHLYFYWYRQILGQKVEFLVSFYNNEISEKSEIFDDQFSVERPDGSNFTLKIRSTKLEDSAMYFCASRGGRTNYGYTFGSGTRLTVV.

This chain uses TRBV9 with TRBJ1-2; maybe TRBD1 (6 bases). This CDR3 has 15 residues. From germline, CDR1 is SGDLS and CDR2 YYNGEE. Trimming pared 3 bases from V and 4 bases from J, leaving 16 bases between. CDR3 in DNA: TGTGCCAGCAGCGCTACAGGGCGTAGGACCTATGGCTACACCTTC. It yields the protein CASSATGRRTYGYTF.

The chain combines TRBV5-1 with TRBJ2-5, with 16 bases identical to TRBD2. J gave up 2 bases and V 4 bases, and 8 bases lay outside the gene matches. Per germline, CDR1 SGHRS and CDR2 YFSETQ. This CDR3 spans 18 amino acids. The CDR3 DNA sequence: TGCGCCAGCAGCCTGGGACTAGCGGGAGGGCCCCCGCAAGAGACCCAGTACTTC. This codes for CASSLGLAGGPPQETQYF.

As to this clone: The sample carries other DNA sequences with the same CDR3. The chain has TRBV11-3 and TRBJ2-2; D is perhaps TRBD2 (6 bases). CDR1 SGHNT and CDR2 YENEEA come from the germline V gene. Trimming removed 1 base from V and 5 bases from J, with 8 bases in between. This CDR3 is built from 14 residues. The CDR3 bases are TGTGCCAGCAGCTTAGTTGCGGGGACCGGGGAGCTGTTTTTT. The encoded protein is CASSLVAGTGELFF.

J is TRBJ1-4 and V is TRBV5-1, with D possibly TRBD1 on 5 matching bases. CDR3 size: 15 residues. Germline CDR1 is SGHRS and CDR2 is YFSETQ. V lost 1 base and J lost 11, with 18 bases in between. As DNA, the CDR3 is TGCGCCAGCAGCTTGTCGCAGGGCGGGGGGAGGAAACTGTTTTTT. The encoded protein is CASSLSQGGGRKLFF. Filled out from reference TRBV5-1 and TRBJ1-4, the complete variable domain reads KAGVTQTPRYLIKTRGQQVTLSCSPISGHRSVSWYQQTPGQGLQFLFEYFSETQRNKGNFPGRFSGRQFSNSRSEMNVSTLELGDSALYLCASSLSQGGGRKLFFGSGTQLSVL.

There are many counts of this clone. The chain combines TRBV19 with TRBJ2-5; tentatively, D is TRBD2 (6 bases). The germline V and J ends were trimmed by 3 bases and 1 base, with 9 bases remaining between them. The length of the CDR3 is 14 residues. The V gene's germline CDR1 is LNHDA and CDR2 SQIVND (reference sequence). CDR3 in DNA: TGTGCCAGTAGTATTATCGGGGGCCAAGAGACCCAGTACTTC. It is translated as CASSIIGGQETQYF.

The J gene is TRBJ2-5, the V gene TRBV6-5, with D possibly being TRBD2 (7 bases). CDR1 is MNHEY and CDR2 is SVGAGI in the germline V gene. V lost 5 bases and J 7 bases, leaving 20 bases between the germline ends. The CDR3 spans 15 residues. CDR3 coding DNA: TGTGCCAGCAGTAAACAGGGAGGGGGGTTGCGGACCCAGTACTTC. It translates to CASSKQGGGLRTQYF.

V gene TRBV14 combines with J gene TRBJ2-7; D is ambiguous. V gave up 2 bases and J gave up 6 bases, with 5 bases separating them. The CDR3 extends over 11 amino acids. Germline loops: CDR1 SGHDN, CDR2 FVKESK. CDR3 in amino acids: CASSQSTEQYF. The CDR3 DNA follows: TGTGCCAGCAGCCAAAGTACCGAGCAGTACTTC.

With respect to this clone: Within the sample, other DNA sequences also encode this same CDR3. V and J are TRBV19 and TRBJ1-1, with D tentatively TRBD1 (5 bases). The CDR3 has 14 amino acids. CDR1 is LNHDA, CDR2 SQIVND, per germline (reference sequence). Trimming took 1 base from V and 1 from J, leaving 7 bases between them. The CDR3 spells CASSIGQPNTEAFF. CDR3 sequence (DNA): TGTGCCAGTAGTATAGGACAGCCGAACACTGAAGCTTTCTTT.

This clone was found once. Distinct nucleotide sequences in the sample also encode this CDR3. This rearrangement joins TRBV20-1 to TRBJ2-7; D uncertain. This CDR3 comprises 11 residues. V was trimmed by 2 bases and J by 0 bases, leaving 2 bases between them. Germline lookup yields CDR1 DFQATT and CDR2 SNEGSKA (reference sequence). The CDR3 DNA is TGCAGTGCTAGAAACTCCTACGAGCAGTACTTC. Translated: CSARNSYEQYF.